This T cell receptor beta chain was obtained from a study of blood T cell repertoires in COVID-19. Turning to the study itself: COVID-19 samples collected from the United States, Italy and Spain covered acute and convalescent phases.

V lost 6 bases and J lost 6; bases outside the gene matches: 11. The CDR3 is made up of 16 amino acids. Germline V gives CDR1 SGHTA, CDR2 FQGNSA. Study processing details: The authors estimated nucleated cell counts from reference gene primer amplification. Libraries were prepared by immunoSEQ multiplex PCR; TCRdb keeps only in-frame clonotypes and omits some of them. Clone size and V and J calls were adopted from that table, with D and trimming inferred from the DNA. Counted here are more than 100,000 clones, around 89% occurring once; the ten biggest clones make up 3.8%. Seattle-derived patients entered the study during active infection and were followed longitudinally.

The clonotype was recovered from a woman aged 55-75 years with COVID-19, enrolled during active disease. Specimen: peripheral blood. This sequence joins TRBV7-2 and TRBJ1-6, with TRBD1 matching over 7 bases. The CDR3 DNA follows: TGTGCCAGCAGGCCCAGTACAGGGGTGGGTAATTCACCCCTCCACTTT. As protein: CASRPSTGVGNSPLHF.